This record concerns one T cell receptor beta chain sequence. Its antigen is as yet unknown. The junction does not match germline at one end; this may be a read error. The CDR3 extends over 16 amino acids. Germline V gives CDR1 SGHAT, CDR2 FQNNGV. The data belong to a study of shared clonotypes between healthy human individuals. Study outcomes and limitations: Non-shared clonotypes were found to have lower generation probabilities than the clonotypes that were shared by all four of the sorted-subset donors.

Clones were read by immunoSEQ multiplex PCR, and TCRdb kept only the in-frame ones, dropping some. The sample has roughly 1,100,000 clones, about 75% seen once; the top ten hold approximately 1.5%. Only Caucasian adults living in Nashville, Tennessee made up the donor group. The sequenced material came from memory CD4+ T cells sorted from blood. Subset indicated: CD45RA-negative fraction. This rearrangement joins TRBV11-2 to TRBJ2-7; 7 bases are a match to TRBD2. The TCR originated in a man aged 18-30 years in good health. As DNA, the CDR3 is TGTGCCAGCAGATCCCCCGGGGGACTAACTCTAGAAGGGAGGATATTC. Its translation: CASRSPGGLTLEGRIF. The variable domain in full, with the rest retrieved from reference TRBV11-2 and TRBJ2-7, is EAGVAQSPRYKIIEKRQSVAFWCNPISGHATLYWYQQILGQGPKLLIQFQNNGVVDDSQLPKDRFSAERLKGVDSTLKIQPAKLEDSAVYLCASRSPGGLTLEGRIFGPGTRLTVT.